This TCR beta chain was obtained from a study of beta chain features in type 1 diabetes. This CDR3 has 15 amino acids. V lost 5 bases to trimming and J lost 2 bases, with 14 bases between them. Per germline, CDR1 SGHVS and CDR2 FQNEAQ. All of the isolated RNA was reverse transcribed, so expressed TCRB transcripts were sequenced. Sequencing of naive, central memory and regulatory T cell samples gave an average of around 3.6 million reads. Data came from immunoSEQ multiplex PCR; TCRdb stores just in-frame clones and leaves some out. The data show 150,000 to 180,000 clones, roughly 11% seen once. This sequence joins TRBV7-8 and TRBJ2-3, with D perhaps matching TRBD1 or TRBD2 (5 bases each). The receptor was isolated from a man aged 18 to 30 in good health. Sequenced input: central memory CD4+ T cells from blood. The CDR3 sequence: CASSPRRDVTDTQYF. The CDR3 coding sequence is TGTGCCAGCAGCCCCAGAAGGGACGTCACAGATACGCAGTATTTT. The variable domain in full, with the rest retrieved from reference TRBV7-8 and TRBJ2-3, is GAGVSQSPRYKVAKRGQDVALRCDPISGHVSLFWYQQALGQGPEFLTYFQNEAQLDKSGLPSDRFFAERPEGSVSTLKIQRTQQEDSAVYLCASSPRRDVTDTQYFGPGTRLTVL.